This T cell receptor (beta chain) is from a study of T cells in Graves' hyperthyroidism and ophthalmopathy. What was amplified from RNA transcripts were TCR beta CDR3 regions. First-round RT-PCR targeting the TCR CDR3 was performed with the HTBI primer set. TCRdb recomputed calls from the multiplex PCR reads with MiXCR, one row per CDR3 protein. The sample contains under 650,000 distinct CDR3 sequences, 15% to 20% of which appear only once. This CDR3 region has 15 residues. Germline V CDR1 and CDR2: SGHDT, YYEEEE. Turning to this clonotype: Possible read error: a much larger clone is one base away.

The clonotype was recovered from a woman aged 25 to 39 with Graves' hyperthyroidism. Sequenced input: blood. This rearrangement joins TRBV5-6 to TRBJ1-5, with TRBD1 matching 10 bases. The DNA for the CDR3 is TGTGCCAGCAGCACGGACAGGGGGGGGAATCAGCCCCTGCATTTT. Amino acids: CASSTDRGGNQPLHF.